These 3 T cell receptor beta chains share one sample of origin, sequenced in a study of blood T cell repertoires in COVID-19. Only in-frame clones appear in the TCRdb table, and some are missing; sequencing was by immunoSEQ multiplex PCR. The sample lists 100,000 or so clones; 80% were seen once. Sequencing was carried out using peripheral blood. The receptors here all came from a human donor in a cohort sampled during active COVID-19.

V and J are TRBV27 and TRBJ2-1, with 12 bases aligning to TRBD2. The CDR3 extends over 16 amino acids. Per the germline V gene, CDR1 is MNHEY and CDR2 is SMNVEV (reference sequence). Trimming cost V 3 bases and J 3 bases; bases outside gene matches: 3. CDR3 DNA sequence: TGTGCCAGCAGTTTGACTAGCGGGAGTCGCTACAATGAGCAGTTCTTC. This codes for CASSLTSGSRYNEQFF.

CDR3 nucleotides: TGTGCCAGCTCCCGGTCGGGGGGGCCCTACGAGCAGTACTTC. Encoded protein: CASSRSGGPYEQYF. The chain carries TRBV18 and TRBJ2-7; 8 positions match TRBD2. Germline CDR1 is KGHSH and CDR2 is LQKENI. The CDR3 is 14 amino acids. With 6 bases clipped from V and 2 bases from J, the junction kept 6 bases outside the gene matches.

The genes are TRBV4-1 and TRBJ2-7; 9 nucleotides line up with TRBD1. The ends lost 4 bases at V and 5 bases at J; junction bases unmatched: 9. Germline assignment: CDR1 MGHRA and CDR2 YSYEKL. The CDR3 is 15 amino acids. The CDR3 sequence: CASSPTGTGYHEQYF. The DNA for the CDR3 is TGCGCCAGCAGCCCAACCGGGACAGGGTATCACGAGCAGTACTTC.